The 26 T cell receptor beta chains presented below share a single source sample, sequenced in a study of Ad26.COV2.S vaccination and SARS-CoV-2 variants (dated by TCRdb to about 2021). What this sample's treatment or condition label stands for: roughly 19 received Ad26.COV2.S at low or high dose, single or two shots; five or six received placebo; per-sample allocation not given. For vaccine and placebo recipients, the sequenced repertoires came from samples collected on day 63 after the first injection. Library prep was done by the immunoSEQ multiplex PCR assay. TCRdb obtained this table from immuneACCESS and retained in-frame rearrangements with V and J assigned. These tables miss some clones; where compared with another copy, unresolved V genes account for less than half of the shortfall, and the remainder is unexplained. Here the sample has 380,000 or so clones; 83% occur a single time. The ten top clones hold approximately 7.8% of the sample.

The sequencing here drew on peripheral blood, taken in a trial of Ad26.COV2.S vaccine versus placebo. Receptor source: a person between 18 and 60 years old who received the Ad26.COV2.S COVID-19 vaccine or a placebo.

The chain has TRBV2 and TRBJ2-7, with no clear D. The germline gives CDR1 SNHLY, CDR2 FYNNEI. There are 14 residues in the CDR3. Between the trimmed V and J ends, which lost 6 bases and 0 bases, there was a span of 12 bases. The CDR3 sequence: CASRKPPPSYEQYF. The CDR3 DNA reads TGTGCCAGCAGGAAACCCCCCCCCTCCTACGAGCAGTACTTC.

The table lists this clone with a count of one. The chain is built from TRBV15 and TRBJ2-1; D may be TRBD2 (7 bases). Germline V gene sequence: CDR1 LNHNV, CDR2 YYDKDF (reference sequence). The CDR3 totals 17 residues. The V and J ends lost 1 base and 9 bases respectively, with 22 bases between them. The CDR3 is CATSRASTSEGDSEQFF. The CDR3 DNA reads TGTGCCACCAGCAGAGCTTCCACTAGCGAGGGGGATAGTGAGCAGTTCTTC.

The V call is TRBV7-3, the J call TRBJ1-1, with a tentative D call TRBD1 (6 bases). The V gene lost 9 bases and the J gene lost 4 bases, with 15 bases spanning the gap. This CDR3 has 13 residues. Germline values: CDR1 SGHTA, CDR2 FQGTGA. In DNA, the CDR3 is TGTGCCAGTAAGAGGGGGGTAAGCACTGAAGCTTTCTTT. Amino acids: CASKRGVSTEAFF.

V is TRBV5-4 and J is TRBJ2-1; 8 bases align to TRBD1. The CDR3 covers 14 residues. Trimming cost V 5 bases and J 6 bases; bases outside gene matches: 7. Germline CDR1 reads SGHNT; CDR2 reads YYREEE (reference sequence). CDR3 sequence reads: CASRSDRGGNEQFF. In nucleotides, the CDR3 is TGTGCCAGCAGATCTGACAGGGGAGGCAATGAGCAGTTCTTC.

Regarding this clone: Distinct nucleotide sequences in the sample also encode this CDR3. The chain joins TRBV5-1 to TRBJ1-2; D is unclear. The V gene lost 0 bases and the J gene lost 6 bases, with 6 bases spanning the gap. Looked up from germline, CDR1 is SGHRS and CDR2 is YFSETQ. The CDR3 is 12 residues long. CDR3 sequence: CASSLVGDGYTF. In DNA form, the CDR3 reads TGCGCCAGCAGCTTGGTTGGCGATGGCTACACCTTC.

The chain couples TRBV27 to TRBJ2-7; TRBD1 might be the D (6 bases). Trimming took off 5 bases at V and 3 bases at J, with 14 bases between the two ends. Germline V CDR1 and CDR2: MNHEY, SMNVEV (reference sequence). The CDR3 covers 14 residues. CDR3 bases: TGTGCCAGCAGTCTAACCGGGACAAACTACGAGCAGTACTTC. This encodes CASSLTGTNYEQYF.

This chain connects TRBV18 to TRBJ2-5; perhaps TRBD2 as D (5 bases). There are 13 residues in the CDR3. V dropped 6 bases and J dropped 3 bases, with 11 bases sitting between them. Per the germline V gene, CDR1 is KGHSH and CDR2 is LQKENI. CDR3 sequence: CASSPTREETQYF. The CDR3 DNA reads TGTGCCAGCTCCCCGACGAGGGAAGAGACCCAGTACTTC.

A single count supports this clone. The chain carries TRBV28 and TRBJ2-2, with D possibly matching TRBD2 (6 bases). Deletions cut 2 bases from V and 4 bases from J, with 14 bases between. The CDR3 loop spans 16 amino acids. CDR1 and CDR2 from the germline V gene are MDHEN and SYDVKM. CDR3 sequence reads: CASSLPLSGPTGELFF. The CDR3, as DNA: TGTGCCAGCAGTTTACCCCTAAGCGGGCCCACCGGGGAGCTGTTTTTT.

This chain links TRBV7-2 with TRBJ1-2; D might be TRBD1 (6 bases). CDR1 SGHTA and CDR2 FQGNSA come from the germline V gene. V shed 5 bases and J shed 4 bases, with 11 bases lying between them. The CDR3 sequence is 13 residues long. Here the CDR3 DNA reads TGTGCCAGCAGCATAGGGGGGCCCTATGGCTACACCTTC. It is translated as CASSIGGPYGYTF. Combining the CDR3 with reference TRBV7-2 and TRBJ1-2 gives the whole variable domain GAGVSQSPSNKVTEKGKDVELRCDPISGHTALYWYRQSLGQGLEFLIYFQGNSAPDKSGLPSDRFSAERTGGSVSTLTIQRTQQEDSAVYLCASSIGGPYGYTFGSGTRLTVV.

This clone was observed a handful of times. The J gene is TRBJ1-6, the V gene TRBV2; D not certain. The V gene's germline CDR1 is SNHLY and CDR2 FYNNEI. V shed 2 bases and J shed 7 bases, with 18 bases lying between them. The CDR3 consists of 17 residues. The CDR3 DNA reads as TGTGCCAGCAGTGAACTATTGCGGGTGGGAGGAAATTCACCCCTCCACTTT. Translating it yields CASSELLRVGGNSPLHF.

This chain uses TRBV15 with TRBJ1-1, with 11 bases identical to TRBD1. This CDR3 has 15 amino acids. Unmatched junction bases numbered 2, after V lost 1 base and J lost 4 bases. CDR1 is LNHNV and CDR2 is YYDKDF in the germline V gene (reference sequence). CDR3 DNA sequence: TGTGCCACCAGCAGAGGGACAGGGGGCCTCACTGAAGCTTTCTTT. Translated, it gives CATSRGTGGLTEAFF.

Written as DNA, the CDR3 is TGCAGTGTGGACAGGGCGGAGACCCAGTACTTC. Protein product: CSVDRAETQYF. The gene calls are TRBV20-1 and TRBJ2-5; 8 nucleotides line up with TRBD1. CDR3 size: 11 residues. The V gene end was trimmed by 7 bases and the J gene end by 5 bases; junction bases not matched to a gene: 3. CDR1 is DFQATT, CDR2 SNEGSKA, per germline (reference sequence).

In this sample, this clone turned up once. In the same sample, other DNA sequences code for this CDR3. The V gene is TRBV7-2, the J gene TRBJ1-2; D gene ambiguous. The CDR3 sequence is 13 residues long. CDR1 and CDR2 (germline): SGHTA, FQGNSA. Trimming stripped 1 base from V and 4 bases from J, with 7 bases between. The CDR3 spells CASSLDRRYGYTF. CDR3 nucleotide sequence: TGTGCCAGCAGCTTAGACCGTCGCTATGGCTACACCTTC.

V usage is TRBV29-1 and J usage is TRBJ2-3; 14 positions agree with TRBD2. This CDR3 contains 15 residues. The germline V gene encodes CDR1 SQVTM and CDR2 ANQGSEA. The V segment lost 4 bases and the J segment 0 bases; nucleotides outside the gene matches: 0. The CDR3 region is CSVGTSGGSTDTQYF. The CDR3 nucleotides are TGCAGCGTTGGGACTAGCGGGGGGAGCACAGATACGCAGTATTTT.

The table lists this clone with a few counts. The rearrangement joins TRBV7-3 to TRBJ2-1; D might be TRBD2 (5 bases). Trimming took off 5 bases at V and 9 bases at J, with 14 bases between the two ends. CDR1 and CDR2 (germline): SGHTA, FQGTGA. This CDR3 has 13 amino acids. CDR3 sequence reads: CASSDPHRGEQFF. The DNA for the CDR3 is TGTGCCAGCAGCGATCCCCATCGGGGTGAGCAGTTCTTC. The complete variable domain, with remaining parts taken from reference TRBV7-3 and TRBJ2-1, reads GAGVSQTPSNKVTEKGKYVELRCDPISGHTALYWYRQSLGQGPEFLIYFQGTGAADDSGLPNDRFFAVRPEGSVSTLKIQRTERGDSAVYLCASSDPHRGEQFFGPGTRLTVL.

This clone has a handful of counts. This sequence joins TRBV5-5 and TRBJ2-7; 14 nucleotides line up with TRBD2. J gave up 7 bases and V 3 bases, and 6 bases lay outside the gene matches. CDR1 SGHKS and CDR2 YYEKEE come from the germline V gene (reference sequence). This CDR3 is 15 amino acids long. The CDR3 protein is CASSSRLAGGPEQYF. In DNA form, the CDR3 reads TGTGCCAGCAGCTCCCGACTAGCGGGAGGGCCGGAGCAGTACTTC.

This clone has more than one count but fewer than ten. The chain carries TRBV9 and TRBJ1-3; a weak D match, TRBD1 (5 bases). The germline gives CDR1 SGDLS, CDR2 YYNGEE. The CDR3 extends over 14 amino acids. V dropped 5 bases and J dropped 0 bases, with 9 bases sitting between them. CDR3 DNA: TGTGCCAGCAGTCTGGGGGGCTCTGGAAACACCATATATTTT. It is translated as CASSLGGSGNTIYF.

The rearrangement links TRBV5-1 to TRBJ1-6; perhaps TRBD1 as D (5 bases). The CDR3 is 15 amino acids. V was trimmed by 3 bases and J by 9 bases, leaving 16 bases between them. Germline V lookup: CDR1 SGHRS, CDR2 YFSETQ. The CDR3 reads CASSSSGAFGSPLHF. The CDR3 DNA is TGCGCCAGCAGCTCCTCCGGGGCTTTTGGTTCACCCCTCCACTTT. Variable domain in full (rest from reference TRBV5-1 and TRBJ1-6): KAGVTQTPRYLIKTRGQQVTLSCSPISGHRSVSWYQQTPGQGLQFLFEYFSETQRNKGNFPGRFSGRQFSNSRSEMNVSTLELGDSALYLCASSSSGAFGSPLHFGNGTRLTVT.

This clone has a single count. This chain links TRBV18 with TRBJ2-2, with 7 bases aligning to TRBD1. This CDR3 contains 15 residues. CDR1 and CDR2 from the germline V gene are KGHSH and LQKENI. The V and J ends lost 3 bases and 1 base, in that order; junction bases with no gene match: 2. CDR3 sequence (DNA): TGTGCCAGCTCACCGCGGACAGGGAACACCGGGGAGCTGTTTTTT. Amino acid sequence: CASSPRTGNTGELFF.

V is TRBV6-2 or TRBV6-3 and J is TRBJ2-7; D possibly matches TRBD1 or TRBD2 (5 bases each). The CDR3 runs to 16 residues. Trimming shortened V by 2 bases and J by 0 bases, and 14 bases separated the two germline ends. The germline V gene has CDR1 MNHEY and CDR2 SVGEGT. The CDR3 sequence is CASSYLRDGYSYEQYF. In nucleotides, the CDR3 is TGTGCCAGCAGTTACCTCCGGGACGGTTACTCCTACGAGCAGTACTTC.

The chain employs TRBV5-4 and TRBJ1-5; D perhaps matches TRBD1 (5 bases). Germline V gene data show CDR1 as SGHNT and CDR2 as YYREEE (reference sequence). The length of the CDR3 is 14 residues. The V gene lost 5 bases and the J gene lost 8 bases, with 17 bases spanning the gap. The CDR3 nucleotides are TGTGCCAGCAGTCGCAGGGCGTCTCAGAAGCCCCAGCATTTT. Its protein is CASSRRASQKPQHF.

J is TRBJ2-7 and V is TRBV6-5; D remains unclear. Germline V gene sequence: CDR1 MNHEY, CDR2 SVGAGI. This CDR3 comprises 11 residues. Deletions cut 7 bases from V and 6 bases from J, with 10 bases between. CDR3 amino acids: CASKDLGEQYF. The CDR3 DNA follows: TGTGCCAGCAAAGATCTGGGCGAGCAGTACTTC.

This chain uses TRBV9 with TRBJ2-6, with unresolved D. Trimming removed 0 bases at V and 4 bases at J, with 5 bases between. The CDR3 is 14 residues long. Germline-derived CDR1 and CDR2 are SGDLS and YYNGEE. In DNA form, the CDR3 reads TGTGCCAGCAGCGTAGTCCTGGGGGCCAACGTCCTGACTTTC. Translated: CASSVVLGANVLTF.

The rearrangement uses TRBV3-1 (or the pseudogene TRBV3-2) and TRBJ2-3; TRBD1 agrees at 7 bases. Germline V gene data show CDR1 as LGHDT and CDR2 as YNNKEL (reference sequence). The CDR3 runs to 15 residues. V lost 3 bases, J lost 2 bases, and 5 bases stayed unmatched. In DNA form, the CDR3 reads TGTGCCAGCAGCCAGCGGACAGGTGCCACAGATACGCAGTATTTT. As protein: CASSQRTGATDTQYF.

The rearrangement links TRBV5-6 to TRBJ2-5, with D maybe TRBD2 (6 bases). Trimming shortened V by 0 bases and J by 7 bases, and 16 bases separated the two germline ends. Germline loops: CDR1 SGHDT, CDR2 YYEEEE. This CDR3 spans 15 amino acids. Here the CDR3 DNA reads TGTGCCAGCAGCTTGGCTAATCACGGGAGTGGGACCCAGTACTTC. This encodes CASSLANHGSGTQYF.

The chain combines TRBV5-1 with TRBJ1-1, with D perhaps matching TRBD1 (6 bases). V dropped 4 bases and J dropped 3 bases, with 13 bases sitting between them. The CDR3 has 14 residues. Germline lookup yields CDR1 SGHRS and CDR2 YFSETQ. CDR3 sequence (DNA): TGCGCCAGCAGCCCGGAGGGGGGGGACACTGAAGCTTTCTTT. Translated: CASSPEGGDTEAFF.